The 28 T cell receptor beta chains given below trace back to one sample, sequenced in a study of T cell repertoires in cytomegalovirus infection. TCRdb independently ran MiXCR on the reads; one entry per CDR3 protein. This table has around 180,000 distinct CDR3 sequences, approximately 19% appearing once. Sequences were obtained from PBMCs. These receptors were obtained from a human donor in good health (CMV status not recorded). Some clones in this sample may be carry-over from other donors' samples.

The chain employs TRBV7-2 and TRBJ2-5; D not resolved. The CDR3 consists of 13 residues. Germline V lookup: CDR1 SGHTA, CDR2 FQGNSA. Trimming shortened V by 0 bases and J by 5 bases, and 7 bases separated the two germline ends. The DNA for the CDR3 is TGTGCCAGCAGCTTAGCAAGGGTTGAGACCCAGTACTTC. Translating gives CASSLARVETQYF.

This clonotype was recorded many times. This rearrangement joins TRBV7-2 to TRBJ2-1; D unresolved. The V gene lost 5 bases and the J gene lost 10 bases, with 12 bases spanning the gap. Germline lookup yields CDR1 SGHTA and CDR2 FQGNSA. This CDR3 has 12 amino acids. CDR3 sequence: CASSIDTIEQFF. The CDR3 DNA follows: TGTGCCAGCAGCATCGACACAATCGAGCAGTTCTTC.

This clonotype was detected only a few times. V is TRBV5-5 and J is TRBJ1-2; D is perhaps TRBD1 (6 bases). Per germline, CDR1 SGHKS and CDR2 YYEKEE (reference sequence). There are 14 residues in the CDR3. V was shortened by 3 bases and J by 5 bases, with 14 bases between the two germline ends. The CDR3 here is CASSYRDNPYGYTF. The CDR3 DNA reads TGTGCCAGCAGCTACCGGGACAACCCATATGGCTACACCTTC.

This chain's CDR3 is CAWSVLEAGELFF. In DNA, the CDR3 is TGTGCCTGGAGTGTACTTGAAGCCGGGGAGCTGTTTTTT. This chain connects TRBV30 to TRBJ2-2, with no clear D. The CDR3 spans 13 residues. Germline values: CDR1 GTSNPN, CDR2 SVGIG (reference sequence). V dropped 0 bases and J dropped 6 bases, with 8 bases sitting between them.

Only a few counts were recorded for this clonotype. This sequence joins TRBV19 and TRBJ1-1; no clear D gene. Germline V gene data show CDR1 as LNHDA and CDR2 as SQIVND (reference sequence). V was shortened by 6 bases and J by 4 bases, with 12 bases between the two germline ends. CDR3 size: 13 residues. Written as DNA, the CDR3 is TGTGCCAGTAGCGCCAGTCGGGTCACTGAAGCTTTCTTT. Protein product: CASSASRVTEAFF.

The V and J genes are TRBV10-3 and TRBJ2-7; D is undetermined. V was cut by 6 bases and J by 0 bases, with 6 bases left in between. This CDR3 contains 12 residues. The V gene's germline CDR1 is ENHRY and CDR2 SYGVKD. DNA of the CDR3: TGTGCCATCAGCGCGAGCTCCTACGAGCAGTACTTC. Its translation: CAISASSYEQYF.

The gene calls are TRBV29-1 and TRBJ2-1; 8 positions match TRBD2. Germline CDR1 reads SQVTM; CDR2 reads ANQGSEA. V shed 4 bases, J shed 7 bases, and the junction held 6 bases outside the gene matches. The CDR3 spans 13 residues. The CDR3 sequence: CSVGVAGWNEQFF. The CDR3 DNA is TGCAGCGTTGGGGTAGCGGGATGGAATGAGCAGTTCTTC.

This clonotype was observed a handful of times. V and J are TRBV7-9 and TRBJ1-1, with D possibly TRBD1 on 6 matching bases. CDR1 is SEHNR and CDR2 is FQNEAQ in the germline V gene (reference sequence). Trimming left V 6 bases short and J 7 bases short, with 9 bases between. This CDR3 spans 11 amino acids. CDR3 coding DNA: TGTGCCAGCAGGGGGGCCGGTGAAGCTTTCTTT. This sequence encodes CASRGAGEAFF.

CDR3 protein: CASSLELEAFF. The CDR3 DNA follows: TGTGCCAGCAGCTTAGAACTTGAAGCTTTCTTT. The genes are TRBV7-6 and TRBJ1-1, with no clear D. Per the germline V gene, CDR1 is SGHVS and CDR2 is FNYEAQ. Trimming stripped 1 base from V and 7 bases from J, with 4 bases between. The CDR3 runs 11 residues. Full variable domain (remainder filled in from reference TRBV7-6 and TRBJ1-1): GAGVSQSPRYKVTKRGQDVALRCDPISGHVSLYWYRQALGQGPEFLTYFNYEAQQDKSGLPNDRFSAERPEGSISTLTIQRTEQRDSAMYRCASSLELEAFFGQGTRLTVV.

This clonotype turned up a few times. J is TRBJ2-2 and V is TRBV19; weak D call: TRBD2 (6 bases). The CDR3 spans 13 residues. Germline V lookup: CDR1 LNHDA, CDR2 SQIVND (reference sequence). V lost 7 bases and J lost 7, with 13 bases in between. In DNA, the CDR3 is TGTGCCAGTATACCCAACGGGGGCGGGGAGCTGTTTTTT. Translation gives CASIPNGGGELFF.

This clonotype was counted ten times or more. This chain connects TRBV6-2 or TRBV6-3 to TRBJ2-7; no clear D. The length of the CDR3 is 12 residues. The ends were cut back, 2 bases at V and 2 bases at J, with 4 bases in the middle. Germline CDR1 reads MNHEY; CDR2 reads SVGEGT. The CDR3 is CASSYMAYEQYF. CDR3 bases: TGTGCCAGCAGTTACATGGCCTACGAGCAGTACTTC.

This clonotype has ten or more counts. This rearrangement joins TRBV7-2 to TRBJ2-3; D unclear. V was cut by 5 bases and J by 0 bases, with 3 bases left in between. CDR1 and CDR2 from the germline V gene are SGHTA and FQGNSA. The CDR3 contains 12 residues. CDR3 in amino acids: CASSPSTDTQYF. As DNA, the CDR3 is TGTGCCAGCAGCCCTAGCACAGATACGCAGTATTTT. Full variable domain (remainder filled in from reference TRBV7-2 and TRBJ2-3): GAGVSQSPSNKVTEKGKDVELRCDPISGHTALYWYRQSLGQGLEFLIYFQGNSAPDKSGLPSDRFSAERTGGSVSTLTIQRTQQEDSAVYLCASSPSTDTQYFGPGTRLTVL.

The V gene is TRBV7-6, the J gene TRBJ2-5, with 12 bases lining up with TRBD2. This CDR3 spans 16 amino acids. The junction had 5 bases not matched to a gene; V was cut back by 2 bases and J by 4 bases. Germline V gives CDR1 SGHVS, CDR2 FNYEAQ. The CDR3 coding sequence is TGTGCCAGCAGCTTAAGTCGGGGACTAGCGGGAGAGACCCAGTACTTC. This sequence encodes CASSLSRGLAGETQYF.

The chain employs TRBV28 and TRBJ1-2; no firm D call. V was shortened by 7 bases and J by 3 bases, with 12 bases between the two germline ends. There are 13 residues in the CDR3. Germline assignment: CDR1 MDHEN and CDR2 SYDVKM. The CDR3 DNA reads TGTGCCAGCACCGTTTTCCCCGACTATGGCTACACCTTC. As protein: CASTVFPDYGYTF.

This clonotype was seen a few times. The germline gene is not matched at one end of the junction; a read error may be the cause. This chain connects TRBV2 to TRBJ2-7; D not certain. The CDR3 is 11 residues long. Germline V gene data show CDR1 as SNHLY and CDR2 as FYNNEI. CDR3 sequence: CASGSGSREDF. CDR3 coding DNA: TGTGCCAGCGGTAGTGGCTCCCGTGAAGACTTC.

This clonotype was detected only a few times. The V and J genes are TRBV7-3 and TRBJ2-7, with D possibly being TRBD1 or TRBD2 (6 bases each). Germline CDR1 and CDR2: SGHTA and FQGTGA. This CDR3 region has 16 residues. V was clipped by 5 bases and J by 2 bases, with 19 bases between them. For the CDR3, the DNA is TGTGCCAGCAGCCCCGGGGGCCCCTCCCTCCCCTACGAGCAGTACTTC. Residues: CASSPGGPSLPYEQYF.

This clonotype was seen at least ten times. The chain combines TRBV12-3 or TRBV12-4 with TRBJ2-2; no reliable D call. Trimming removed 7 bases from V and 5 bases from J, with 8 bases in between. The CDR3 is 12 residues long. The CDR3 region has the DNA TGTGCCAGCAATACAGATACCGGGGAGCTGTTTTTT. Translated, it gives CASNTDTGELFF.

This clonotype appeared a few times. V and J are TRBV7-3 and TRBJ2-2; possibly TRBD1 for D (5 bases). V dropped 3 bases and J dropped 4 bases, with 12 bases sitting between them. Looked up from germline, CDR1 is SGHTA and CDR2 is FQGTGA. The CDR3 has 15 residues. DNA of the CDR3: TGTGCCAGCAGCTTCCTGGGGCCGGGCACCGGGGAGCTGTTTTTT. Amino acids: CASSFLGPGTGELFF.

This clonotype was recorded at least ten times. The rearrangement uses TRBV4-1 and TRBJ2-7; 11 nucleotides line up with TRBD2. Per germline, CDR1 MGHRA and CDR2 YSYEKL. This CDR3 comprises 17 residues. V was clipped by 0 bases and J by 0 bases; unmatched bases: 4. The CDR3 nucleotides read TGCGCCAGCAGCCAAGACACTAGCGGGAGTGCCTCCTACGAGCAGTACTTC. Translation: CASSQDTSGSASYEQYF.

This clonotype was observed at least ten times. The rearrangement joins TRBV7-6 to TRBJ2-5; D is perhaps TRBD2 (6 bases). The germline gives CDR1 SGHVS, CDR2 FNYEAQ. The CDR3 runs 15 residues. The V gene lost 5 bases and the J gene lost 1 base, with 14 bases spanning the gap. The chain's CDR3 is CASSRVPGGQETQYF. CDR3 in DNA: TGTGCCAGCAGCCGAGTACCCGGGGGCCAAGAGACCCAGTACTTC.

This clonotype was observed a handful of times. The CDR3, as DNA: TGTGCCAGCAGTTACAACTCCCATGGAGAAATCAATCAGCCCCAGCATTTT. It encodes CASSYNSHGEINQPQHF. The chain couples TRBV6-6 to TRBJ1-5; D is undetermined. Per germline, CDR1 MNHNY and CDR2 SVGAGI (reference sequence). Trimming took 2 bases from V and 3 from J, leaving 17 bases between them. This CDR3 is 17 amino acids long.

This clonotype has just a few counts. The chain has TRBV11-2 and TRBJ2-2, with TRBD1 matching over 10 bases. The CDR3 consists of 18 residues. V dropped 4 bases and J dropped 3; count of bases not matched to a gene: 11. Germline CDR1 and CDR2: SGHAT and FQNNGV. The CDR3 is CASSSNKDRGVDTGELFF. The CDR3 DNA follows: TGTGCCAGCAGCTCAAATAAGGACAGGGGGGTTGACACCGGGGAGCTGTTTTTT. Supplemented by reference TRBV11-2 and TRBJ2-2, the full variable domain reads EAGVAQSPRYKIIEKRQSVAFWCNPISGHATLYWYQQILGQGPKLLIQFQNNGVVDDSQLPKDRFSAERLKGVDSTLKIQPAKLEDSAVYLCASSSNKDRGVDTGELFFGEGSRLTVL.

In this sample, this clonotype turned up a few times. This chain connects TRBV19 to TRBJ2-2; D call uncertain. CDR3 size: 15 residues. Looked up from germline, CDR1 is LNHDA and CDR2 is SQIVND (reference sequence). Trimming left V 6 bases short and J 0 bases short, with 11 bases between. The CDR3 loop is CASSTTNPNTGELFF. The CDR3 coding sequence is TGTGCCAGTAGCACGACAAATCCGAACACCGGGGAGCTGTTTTTT. The whole variable domain, filled in from reference TRBV19 and TRBJ2-2, reads DGGITQSPKYLFRKEGQNVTLSCEQNLNHDAMYWYRQDPGQGLRLIYYSQIVNDFQKGDIAEGYSVSREKKESFPLTVTSAQKNPTAFYLCASSTTNPNTGELFFGEGSRLTVL.

The J gene is TRBJ2-1, the V gene TRBV25-1; 16 nucleotides match TRBD2. The V gene end was trimmed by 6 bases and the J gene end by 7 bases; junction bases not matched to a gene: 9. The CDR3 totals 17 residues. Germline CDR1 is MGHDK and CDR2 is SYGVNS. This CDR3 reads CASRADPGLAGGNEQFF. CDR3 nucleotides: TGTGCCAGCAGGGCTGACCCGGGACTAGCGGGAGGGAATGAGCAGTTCTTC.

This rearrangement joins TRBV4-1 to TRBJ2-7; the D is unclear. Between the trimmed V and J ends, which lost 0 bases and 0 bases, there was a span of 9 bases. The CDR3 loop spans 15 amino acids. Germline V lookup: CDR1 MGHRA, CDR2 YSYEKL. CDR3 amino acids: CASSQEFPGSYEQYF. The CDR3 coding sequence is TGCGCCAGCAGCCAAGAGTTTCCAGGCTCCTACGAGCAGTACTTC.

The rearrangement joins TRBV27 to TRBJ2-1, with D maybe TRBD2 (5 bases). The V gene's germline CDR1 is MNHEY and CDR2 SMNVEV (reference sequence). The CDR3 has 14 amino acids. V lost 4 bases and J lost 3, with 10 bases in between. Here the CDR3 DNA reads TGTGCCAGCAGTTCCCCCCGGGGCTACAATGAGCAGTTCTTC. Its protein product is CASSSPRGYNEQFF.

This clonotype has a count of ten or more. The chain uses TRBV7-2 and TRBJ2-1; D is uncertain. This CDR3 is built from 12 residues. The V gene lost 3 bases and the J gene lost 6 bases, with 6 bases spanning the gap. Germline CDR1 reads SGHTA; CDR2 reads FQGNSA. For the CDR3, the DNA is TGTGCCAGCAGCTTCCGTAGCAATGAGCAGTTCTTC. This sequence encodes CASSFRSNEQFF.

The chain couples TRBV6-2 or TRBV6-3 to TRBJ1-2; D ambiguous. V was pared by 1 base and J by 5 bases, with 11 bases between. The length of the CDR3 is 14 residues. The germline gives CDR1 MNHEY, CDR2 SVGEGT. The DNA of the CDR3 is TGTGCCAGCAGTTACTGGGTGGAATTGTATGGCTACACCTTC. The encoded protein is CASSYWVELYGYTF.